The 7 T cell receptor beta chains listed next were all sequenced from one sample in a study of vaccination effects on CD4 cells after COVID-19. The data were produced by immunoSEQ multiplex PCR, yet TCRdb's version contains in-frame clones alone and is incomplete. Found here are more than 50,000 clones, 65% to 80% of them singletons; the top ten hold under 3.5%. These receptors have no known antigen. Researchers isolated CD4+ T cells once approximately ten days of culture had elapsed. The sample here was CD4+ T cells from PBMCs cultured without peptide, taken before COVID-19 vaccination. These receptors came from a human donor who received a COVID-19 vaccine.

CDR3 nucleotides: TGTGCCAGCCAGACGGTTGCTCTGGGAAACACCATATATTTT. Amino acids: CASQTVALGNTIYF. The chain has TRBV6-5 and TRBJ1-3; D not resolved. Trimming pared 8 bases from V and 4 bases from J, leaving 15 bases between. The CDR3 consists of 14 residues. CDR1 and CDR2 (germline): MNHEY, SVGAGI.

This clone was seen a handful of times. V usage is TRBV7-9 and J usage is TRBJ1-1; D is possibly TRBD1 (5 bases). The germline V gene has CDR1 SEHNR and CDR2 FQNEAQ (reference sequence). The V end was cut by 3 bases, the J end by 4 bases, with 9 bases between. The length of the CDR3 is 13 residues. The chain's CDR3 is CASSLTRGTEAFF. The DNA for the CDR3 is TGTGCCAGCAGCTTGACGAGGGGCACTGAAGCTTTCTTT.

This clone has a single count. CDR3 sequence reads: CASTPRWGTGYGYTF. CDR3 DNA: TGTGCCAGCACCCCAAGGTGGGGGACTGGCTATGGCTACACCTTC. The chain links TRBV9 to TRBJ1-2, with D possibly being TRBD1 (5 bases). The CDR3 contains 15 residues. Trimming pared 6 bases from V and 4 bases from J, leaving 19 bases between. From germline, CDR1 is SGDLS and CDR2 YYNGEE.

The V call is TRBV24-1, the J call TRBJ2-2; D might be TRBD2 (5 bases). The CDR3 is 15 residues long. Germline loops: CDR1 KGHDR, CDR2 SFDVKD. V was clipped by 5 bases and J by 0 bases, with 9 bases between them. The CDR3 DNA sequence: TGTGCCACCAGTGTAGCGAGACCGAACACCGGGGAGCTGTTTTTT. It specifies CATSVARPNTGELFF.

This rearrangement joins TRBV6-5 to TRBJ2-1, with D uncertain. CDR1 is MNHEY, CDR2 SVGAGI, per germline. The CDR3 is 13 amino acids. V was clipped by 4 bases and J by 6 bases, with 10 bases between them. Here the CDR3 DNA reads TGTGCCAGCAGTTTACAAGGTTTCAATGAGCAGTTCTTC. Translating gives CASSLQGFNEQFF.

V is TRBV27 and J is TRBJ2-3; 9 nucleotides line up with TRBD2. The junction had 15 bases not matched to a gene; V was cut back by 7 bases and J by 4 bases. Germline CDR1 reads MNHEY; CDR2 reads SMNVEV (reference sequence). CDR3 length: 17 amino acids. The CDR3 sequence is CASTHRGRAGGPDTQYF. DNA for the CDR3: TGTGCCAGCACCCATAGGGGTCGGGCGGGGGGGCCAGATACGCAGTATTTT.

The chain carries TRBV5-6 and TRBJ2-1; 9 positions agree with TRBD1. V trimming: 0 bases; J trimming: 5 bases; junction bases outside the gene matches: 6. This CDR3 comprises 16 residues. The germline gives CDR1 SGHDT, CDR2 YYEEEE. The CDR3 is CASSLVVGQGNNEQFF. CDR3 nucleotides: TGTGCCAGCAGCTTGGTTGTGGGACAGGGAAACAATGAGCAGTTCTTC.